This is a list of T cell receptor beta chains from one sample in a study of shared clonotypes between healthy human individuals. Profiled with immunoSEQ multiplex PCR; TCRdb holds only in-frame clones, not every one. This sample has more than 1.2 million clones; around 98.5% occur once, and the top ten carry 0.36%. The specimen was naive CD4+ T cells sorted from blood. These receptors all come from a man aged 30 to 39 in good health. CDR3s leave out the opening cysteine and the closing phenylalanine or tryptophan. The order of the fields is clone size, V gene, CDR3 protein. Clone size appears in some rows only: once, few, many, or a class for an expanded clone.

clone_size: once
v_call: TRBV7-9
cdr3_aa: ASSQDRDGSNQPQH

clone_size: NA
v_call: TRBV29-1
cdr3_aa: SVENAGPRRNEQF

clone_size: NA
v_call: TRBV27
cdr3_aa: ASSSQPPLTGYYEQY

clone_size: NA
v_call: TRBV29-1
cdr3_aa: SVDWQGGADTQY

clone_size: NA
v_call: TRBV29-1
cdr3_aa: SVEPTSEAGEQY

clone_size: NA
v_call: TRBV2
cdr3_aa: ASSYPPGRSYNEQF

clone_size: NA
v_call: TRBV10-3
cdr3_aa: AIMQETGNTIY

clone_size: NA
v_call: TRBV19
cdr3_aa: ASSVSGSLY

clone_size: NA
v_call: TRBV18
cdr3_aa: ASSPPRGGEETQY

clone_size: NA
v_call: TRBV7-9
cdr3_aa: ASSPRVGDTEAF

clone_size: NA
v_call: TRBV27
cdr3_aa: ASRGAGARDTQY

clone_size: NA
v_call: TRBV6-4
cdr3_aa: ASSPDRGTEAF

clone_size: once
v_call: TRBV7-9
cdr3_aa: ASSSDTSSYEQY

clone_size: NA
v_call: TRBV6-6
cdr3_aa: AHKGGDGKTQY

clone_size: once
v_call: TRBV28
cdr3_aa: ASSSYRGEQY

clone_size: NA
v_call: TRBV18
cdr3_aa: ASSPRVQGVD

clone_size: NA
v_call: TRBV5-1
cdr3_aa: ASSLVQGGNYGYT

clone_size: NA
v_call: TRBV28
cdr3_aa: ASSFRTGWFSYEQY

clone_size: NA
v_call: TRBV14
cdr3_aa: ASSQVWPGGVINEQF

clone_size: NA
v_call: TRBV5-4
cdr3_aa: ASSFPGTEQY

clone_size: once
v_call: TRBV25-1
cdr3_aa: ASSESGGKTQY

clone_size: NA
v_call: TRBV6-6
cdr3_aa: ASSHQWDRANVLT

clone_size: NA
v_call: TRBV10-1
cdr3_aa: ASSQFGLAGNTGELF

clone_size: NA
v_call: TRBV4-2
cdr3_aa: ASSRPGTGSETQY

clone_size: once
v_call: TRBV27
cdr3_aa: ASSSPVKGSHHEQY

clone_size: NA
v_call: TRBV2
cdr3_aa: ASRRLAGVTGELF

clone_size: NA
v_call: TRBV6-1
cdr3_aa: ASQAVYSYNEQF

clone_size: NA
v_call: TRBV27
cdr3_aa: ASRHRGTSDEQY

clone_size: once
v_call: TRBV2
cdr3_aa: ASSEFPGQPYNEQF

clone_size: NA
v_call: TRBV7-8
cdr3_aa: ASSLVTGLEGYT

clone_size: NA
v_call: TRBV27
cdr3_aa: ASSFLRATEAF

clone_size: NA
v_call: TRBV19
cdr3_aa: ASMGRLSNYGYT

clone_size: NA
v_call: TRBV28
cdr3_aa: ASTSGTGIYEQY

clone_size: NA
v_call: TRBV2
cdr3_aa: ASSTQGTPGDEQY

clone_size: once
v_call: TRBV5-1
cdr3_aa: ASSVPLAGGPHEQY

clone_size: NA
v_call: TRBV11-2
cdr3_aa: ASSLTRLNEQF

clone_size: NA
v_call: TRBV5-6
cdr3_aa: ASSPPPGKSSYEQY

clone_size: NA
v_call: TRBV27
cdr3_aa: ASRTGGDPQPQH

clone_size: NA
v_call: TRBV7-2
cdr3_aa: ASSRTGGEQPQH

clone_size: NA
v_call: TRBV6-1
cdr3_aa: ASGQGTPYEQY

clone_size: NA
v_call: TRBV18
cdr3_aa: ASSPPVGQGFDSSYNEQF

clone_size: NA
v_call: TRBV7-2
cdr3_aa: ASSLGGTQY

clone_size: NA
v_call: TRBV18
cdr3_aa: ASSLLHRGNRGSSYEQY

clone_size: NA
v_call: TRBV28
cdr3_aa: ASGTGPGFTGYT

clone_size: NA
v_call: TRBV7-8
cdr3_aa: ASSFGQGKETQY

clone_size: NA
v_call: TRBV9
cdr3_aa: ASSGRNTEAF

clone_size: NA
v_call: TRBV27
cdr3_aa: ASSASLRQPQH

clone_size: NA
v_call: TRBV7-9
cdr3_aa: ASSLRGYEQY

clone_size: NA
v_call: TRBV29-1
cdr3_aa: SVEDPSQNGYT

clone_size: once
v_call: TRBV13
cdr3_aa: ASSYREYEQY

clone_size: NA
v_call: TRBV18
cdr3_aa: ASSPVVGRPGELF

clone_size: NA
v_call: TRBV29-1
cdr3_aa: SVEVLAGYEQY

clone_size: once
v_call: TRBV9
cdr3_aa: ASSPSGPFSGIKETQY

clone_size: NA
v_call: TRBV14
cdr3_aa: ASSRQGRETQY